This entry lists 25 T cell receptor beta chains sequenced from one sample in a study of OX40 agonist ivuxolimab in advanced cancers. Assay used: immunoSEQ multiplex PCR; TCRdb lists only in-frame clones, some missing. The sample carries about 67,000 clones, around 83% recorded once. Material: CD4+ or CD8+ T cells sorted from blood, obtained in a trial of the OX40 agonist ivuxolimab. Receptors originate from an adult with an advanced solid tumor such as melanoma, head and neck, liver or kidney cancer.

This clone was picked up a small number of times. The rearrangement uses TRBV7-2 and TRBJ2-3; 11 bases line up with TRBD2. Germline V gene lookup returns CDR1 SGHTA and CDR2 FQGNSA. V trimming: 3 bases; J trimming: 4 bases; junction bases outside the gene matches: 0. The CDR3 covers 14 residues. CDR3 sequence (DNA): TGTGCCAGCAGCTTTAGCGGGAGGGCAGATACGCAGTATTTT. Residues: CASSFSGRADTQYF.

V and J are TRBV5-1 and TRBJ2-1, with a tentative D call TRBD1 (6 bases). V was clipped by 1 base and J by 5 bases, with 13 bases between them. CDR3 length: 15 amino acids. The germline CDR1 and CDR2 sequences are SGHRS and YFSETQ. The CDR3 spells CASSLTGMGNNEQFF. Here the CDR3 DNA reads TGCGCCAGCAGCTTGACAGGGATGGGGAACAATGAGCAGTTCTTC. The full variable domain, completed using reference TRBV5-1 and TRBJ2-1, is KAGVTQTPRYLIKTRGQQVTLSCSPISGHRSVSWYQQTPGQGLQFLFEYFSETQRNKGNFPGRFSGRQFSNSRSEMNVSTLELGDSALYLCASSLTGMGNNEQFFGPGTRLTVL.

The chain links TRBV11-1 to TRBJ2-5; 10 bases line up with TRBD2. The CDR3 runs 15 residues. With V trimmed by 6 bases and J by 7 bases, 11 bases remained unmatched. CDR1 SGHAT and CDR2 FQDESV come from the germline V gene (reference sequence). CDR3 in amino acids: CASSLLAGAGGTQYF. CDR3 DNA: TGTGCCAGCAGTCTGCTAGCGGGAGCAGGTGGGACCCAGTACTTC.

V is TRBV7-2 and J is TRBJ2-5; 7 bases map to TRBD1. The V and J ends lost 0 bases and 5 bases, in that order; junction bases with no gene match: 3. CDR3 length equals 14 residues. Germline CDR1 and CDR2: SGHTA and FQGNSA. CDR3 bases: TGTGCCAGCAGCTTAGCTAGGGGGCGCGAGACCCAGTACTTC. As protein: CASSLARGRETQYF.

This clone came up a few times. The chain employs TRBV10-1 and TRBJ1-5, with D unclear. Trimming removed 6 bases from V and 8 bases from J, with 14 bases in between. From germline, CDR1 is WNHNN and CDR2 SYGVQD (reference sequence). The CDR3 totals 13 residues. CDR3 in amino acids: CASRVTSREPQHF. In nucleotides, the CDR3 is TGCGCCAGCAGGGTGACCTCGAGGGAGCCCCAGCATTTT.

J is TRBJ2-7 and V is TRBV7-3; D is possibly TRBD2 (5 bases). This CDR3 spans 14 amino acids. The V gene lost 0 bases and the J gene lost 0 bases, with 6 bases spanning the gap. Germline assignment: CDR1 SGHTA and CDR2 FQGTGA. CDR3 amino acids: CASSLTSASYEQYF. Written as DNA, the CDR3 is TGTGCCAGCAGCTTAACTAGCGCCTCCTACGAGCAGTACTTC.

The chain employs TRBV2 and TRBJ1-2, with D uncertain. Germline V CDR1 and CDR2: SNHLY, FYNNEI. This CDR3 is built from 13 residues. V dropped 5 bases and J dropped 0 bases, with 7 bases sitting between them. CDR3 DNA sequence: TGTGCCAGCAGTCCCTCCCCTAACTATGGCTACACCTTC. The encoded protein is CASSPSPNYGYTF.

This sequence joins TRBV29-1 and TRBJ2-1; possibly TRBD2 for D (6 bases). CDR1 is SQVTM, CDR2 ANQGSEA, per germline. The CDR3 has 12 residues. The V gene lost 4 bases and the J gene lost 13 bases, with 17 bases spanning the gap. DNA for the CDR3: TGCAGCGTTGGGTGGGCGGGAACATCCCAGTTCTTC. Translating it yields CSVGWAGTSQFF.

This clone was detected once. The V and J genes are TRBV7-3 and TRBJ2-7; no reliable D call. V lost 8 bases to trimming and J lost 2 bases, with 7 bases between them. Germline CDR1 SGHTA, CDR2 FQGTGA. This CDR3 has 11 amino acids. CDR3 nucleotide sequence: TGTGCCAGCGGGCAGGCCTACGAGCAGTACTTC. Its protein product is CASGQAYEQYF.

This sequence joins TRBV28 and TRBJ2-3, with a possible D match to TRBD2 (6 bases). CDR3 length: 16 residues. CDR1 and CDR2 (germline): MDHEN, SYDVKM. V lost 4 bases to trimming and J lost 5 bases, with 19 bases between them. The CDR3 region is CASSSPLASSGDTQYF. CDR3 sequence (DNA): TGTGCCAGCAGTTCCCCTCTAGCGTCCTCGGGAGATACGCAGTATTTT.

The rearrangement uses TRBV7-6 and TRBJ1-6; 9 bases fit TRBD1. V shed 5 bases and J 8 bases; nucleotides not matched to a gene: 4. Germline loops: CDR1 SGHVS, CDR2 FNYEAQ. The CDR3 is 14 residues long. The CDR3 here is CASSPRTGDSPLHF. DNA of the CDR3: TGTGCCAGCAGCCCACGGACAGGGGATTCACCCCTCCACTTT.

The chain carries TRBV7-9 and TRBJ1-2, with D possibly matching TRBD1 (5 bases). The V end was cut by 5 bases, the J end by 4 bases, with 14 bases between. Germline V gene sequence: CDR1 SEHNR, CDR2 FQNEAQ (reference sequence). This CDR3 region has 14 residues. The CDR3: CASSQTATGYGYTF. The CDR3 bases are TGTGCCAGCAGCCAGACAGCGACGGGCTATGGCTACACCTTC.

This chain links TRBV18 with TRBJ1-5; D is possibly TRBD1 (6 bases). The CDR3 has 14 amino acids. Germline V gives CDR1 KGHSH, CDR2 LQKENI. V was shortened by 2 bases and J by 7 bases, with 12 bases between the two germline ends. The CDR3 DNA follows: TGTGCCAGCTCACCAAGATCAGGGGACCAGCCCCAGCATTTT. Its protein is CASSPRSGDQPQHF. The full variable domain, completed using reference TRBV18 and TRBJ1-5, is NAGVMQNPRHLVRRRGQEARLRCSPMKGHSHVYWYRQLPEEGLKFMVYLQKENIIDESGMPKERFSAEFPKEGPSILRIQQVVRGDSAAYFCASSPRSGDQPQHFGDGTRLSIL.

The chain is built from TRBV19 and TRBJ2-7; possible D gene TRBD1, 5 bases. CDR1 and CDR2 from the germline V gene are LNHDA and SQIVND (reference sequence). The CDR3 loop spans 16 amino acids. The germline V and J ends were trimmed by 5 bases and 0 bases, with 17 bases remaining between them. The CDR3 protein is CASSHQGGPSSYEQYF. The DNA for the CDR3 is TGTGCCAGTAGTCACCAGGGCGGCCCGAGCTCCTACGAGCAGTACTTC.

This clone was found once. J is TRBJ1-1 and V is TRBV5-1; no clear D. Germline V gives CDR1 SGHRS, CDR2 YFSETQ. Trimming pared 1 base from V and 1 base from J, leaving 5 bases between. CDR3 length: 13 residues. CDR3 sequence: CASSLIENTEAFF. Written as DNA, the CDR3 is TGCGCCAGCAGCTTGATAGAGAACACTGAAGCTTTCTTT.

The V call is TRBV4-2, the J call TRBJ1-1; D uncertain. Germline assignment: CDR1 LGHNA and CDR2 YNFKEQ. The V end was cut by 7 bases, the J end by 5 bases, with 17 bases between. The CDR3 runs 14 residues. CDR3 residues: CASTPTRQGTEAFF. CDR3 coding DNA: TGTGCCAGCACCCCGACCCGACAAGGGACTGAAGCTTTCTTT.

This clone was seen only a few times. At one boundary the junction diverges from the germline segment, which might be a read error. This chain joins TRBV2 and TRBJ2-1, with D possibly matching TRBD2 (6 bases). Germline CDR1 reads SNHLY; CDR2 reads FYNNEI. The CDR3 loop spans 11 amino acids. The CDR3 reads CASSGEAILLF. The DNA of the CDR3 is TGTGCCAGCAGTGGGGAGGCAATACTACTCTTC.

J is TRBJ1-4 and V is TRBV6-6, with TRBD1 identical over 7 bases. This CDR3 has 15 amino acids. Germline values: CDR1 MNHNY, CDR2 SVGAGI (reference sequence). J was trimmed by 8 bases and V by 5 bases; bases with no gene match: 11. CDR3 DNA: TGTGCCAGCAGTAAATCCGACAGGGTTGGAGAAAAACTGTTTTTT. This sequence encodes CASSKSDRVGEKLFF.

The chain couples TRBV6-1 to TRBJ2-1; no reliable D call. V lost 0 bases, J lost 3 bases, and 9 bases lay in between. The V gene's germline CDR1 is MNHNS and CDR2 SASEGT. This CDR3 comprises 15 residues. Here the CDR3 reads CASSEAPWSYNEQFF. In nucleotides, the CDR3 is TGTGCCAGCAGTGAAGCGCCGTGGAGCTACAATGAGCAGTTCTTC.

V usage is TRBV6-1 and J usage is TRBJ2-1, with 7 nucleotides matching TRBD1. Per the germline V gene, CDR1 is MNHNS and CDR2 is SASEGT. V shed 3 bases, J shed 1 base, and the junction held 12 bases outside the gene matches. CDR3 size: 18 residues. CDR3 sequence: CASSDPGTVLNSYNEQFF. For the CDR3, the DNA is TGTGCCAGCAGTGACCCCGGGACAGTCCTAAATTCCTACAATGAGCAGTTCTTC.

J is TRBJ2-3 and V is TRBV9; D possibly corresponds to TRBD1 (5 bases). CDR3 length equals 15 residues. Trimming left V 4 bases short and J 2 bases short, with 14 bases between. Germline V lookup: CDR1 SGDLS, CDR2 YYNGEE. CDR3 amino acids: CASSPQAGSTDTQYF. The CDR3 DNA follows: TGTGCCAGCAGCCCACAGGCCGGTTCCACAGATACGCAGTATTTT.

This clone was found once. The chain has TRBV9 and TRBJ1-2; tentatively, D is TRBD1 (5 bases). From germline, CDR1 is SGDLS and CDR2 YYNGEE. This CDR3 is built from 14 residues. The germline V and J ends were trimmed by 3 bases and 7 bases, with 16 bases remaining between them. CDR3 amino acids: CASSALGQGGGYTF. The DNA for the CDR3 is TGTGCCAGCAGCGCCCTGGGGCAGGGTGGTGGCTACACCTTC.

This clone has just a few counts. The CDR3 sequence is CASSPKRKDSNYGYTF. CDR3 in DNA: TGTGCCAGCTCTCCAAAACGCAAGGATTCTAACTATGGCTACACCTTC. V and J are TRBV18 and TRBJ1-2; D not certain. V lost 6 bases and J 0 bases, leaving 17 bases between the germline ends. Germline lookup yields CDR1 KGHSH and CDR2 LQKENI. The CDR3 has 16 residues.

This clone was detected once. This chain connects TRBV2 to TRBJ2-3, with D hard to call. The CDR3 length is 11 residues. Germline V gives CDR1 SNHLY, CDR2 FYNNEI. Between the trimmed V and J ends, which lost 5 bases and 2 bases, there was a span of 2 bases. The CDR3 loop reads CASSPTDTQYF. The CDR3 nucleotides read TGTGCCAGCAGTCCCACAGATACGCAGTATTTT.

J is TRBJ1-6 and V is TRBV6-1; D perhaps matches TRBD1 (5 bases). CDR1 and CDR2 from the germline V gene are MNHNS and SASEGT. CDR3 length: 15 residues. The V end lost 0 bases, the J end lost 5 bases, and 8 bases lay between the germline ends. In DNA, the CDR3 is TGTGCCAGCAGTGAAGCTGGGACCAATAATTCACCCCTCCACTTT. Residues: CASSEAGTNNSPLHF.